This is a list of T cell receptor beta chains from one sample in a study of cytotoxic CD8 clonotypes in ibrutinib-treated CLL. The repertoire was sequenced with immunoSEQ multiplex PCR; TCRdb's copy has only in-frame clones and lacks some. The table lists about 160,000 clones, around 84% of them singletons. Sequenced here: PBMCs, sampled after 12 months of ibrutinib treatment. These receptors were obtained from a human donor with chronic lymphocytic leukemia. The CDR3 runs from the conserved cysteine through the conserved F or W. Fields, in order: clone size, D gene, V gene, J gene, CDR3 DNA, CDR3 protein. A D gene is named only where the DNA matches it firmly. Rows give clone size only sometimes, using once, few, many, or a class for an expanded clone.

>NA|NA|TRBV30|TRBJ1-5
TGTGCCTGGAGTCCGACAGATCGCGGCAATCAGCCCCAGCATTTT
CAWSPTDRGNQPQHF
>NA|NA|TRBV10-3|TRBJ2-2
TGTGCCCTCAGGGGAGAAAGGACCGGGGAGCTGTTTTTT
CALRGERTGELFF
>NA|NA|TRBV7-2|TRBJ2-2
TGTGCCAGCAGCGTAGGACCGGGACGTTCGAACACCGGGGAGCTGTTTTTT
CASSVGPGRSNTGELFF
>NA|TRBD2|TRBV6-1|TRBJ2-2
TGTGCCAGCAGTGCCGGGACTAGCGGCGGGGAGCTGTTTTTT
CASSAGTSGGELFF
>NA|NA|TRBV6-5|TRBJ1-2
TGTGCCAGCAGCCCAGGCCTGGGTCTGATATATGGCTACACCTTC
CASSPGLGLIYGYTF
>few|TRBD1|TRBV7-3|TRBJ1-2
TGTGCCAGCTCGCCAGGGGGCACGACCTATGGCTACACCTTC
CASSPGGTTYGYTF
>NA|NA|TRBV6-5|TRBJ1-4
TGTGCCGGCCTCAATCCGAATGAAAAACTGTTTTTT
CAGLNPNEKLFF
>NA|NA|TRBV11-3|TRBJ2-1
TGTGCCAGCAGCCGCGGGGCCGTGGGTGAGCAGTTCTTC
CASSRGAVGEQFF
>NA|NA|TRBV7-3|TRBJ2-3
TGTGCCAGCAGCTTAGCGGGGAACACAGATACGCAGTATTTT
CASSLAGNTDTQYF
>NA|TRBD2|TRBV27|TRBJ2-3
TGTGCCAGCAGTCCGTCAGCGGGAGTCAGGACAGATACGCAGTATTTT
CASSPSAGVRTDTQYF
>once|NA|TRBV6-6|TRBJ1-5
TGTGGGACGGGGGACAATAATCAGCCCCAGCATTTT
CGTGDNNQPQHF
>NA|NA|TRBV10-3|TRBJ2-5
TGTGCCATTAAGGGGGGGGCCCAAGAGACCCAGTACTTC
CAIKGGAQETQYF
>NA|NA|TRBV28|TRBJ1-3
TGTGCCAGCAGGTACCGGGACTTCCCTGGAAACACCATATATTTT
CASRYRDFPGNTIYF
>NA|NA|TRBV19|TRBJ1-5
TGTGCCAGTAGTATACTGACGAATCAGCCCCAGCATTTT
CASSILTNQPQHF
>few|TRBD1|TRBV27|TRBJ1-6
TGTGCCAGTAACAGGGGCGATCATAATTCACCCCTCCACTTT
CASNRGDHNSPLHF
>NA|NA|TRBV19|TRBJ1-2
TGTGCCAGTAGTGTAAACAGGGATGGCTACACCTTC
CASSVNRDGYTF
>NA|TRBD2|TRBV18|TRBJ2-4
TGTGCCAGCTCACCACTGGCTCCACAGACTAGCGGAGCCGCCTTCAGAAACATTCAGTACTTC
CASSPLAPQTSGAAFRNIQYF
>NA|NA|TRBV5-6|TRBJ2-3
TGTGCCAGCACCCGGGTGAGGGCCGGCACAGATACGCAGTATTTT
CASTRVRAGTDTQYF
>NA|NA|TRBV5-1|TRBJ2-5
TGCGCCAGCAGCTTGGGCCATAAAGAGACCCAGTACTTC
CASSLGHKETQYF
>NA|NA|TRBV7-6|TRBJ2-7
TGTGCCAGCAGCTTAGAGCTCGGCGAGCAGTACTTC
CASSLELGEQYF
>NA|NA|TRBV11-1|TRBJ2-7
TGTGCCAGCAGCTCTCAGGACCGCCCCTACGAGCAGTACTTC
CASSSQDRPYEQYF
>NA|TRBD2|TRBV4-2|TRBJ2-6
TGTGCCAGCAGCCAAGACTCGGCGGGGGGGCACGAGGGGGCCAACGTCCTGACTTTC
CASSQDSAGGHEGANVLTF
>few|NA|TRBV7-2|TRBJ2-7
TGTGCCAGCAGCCCCGACGCAACGCCCTCCTACGAGCAGTACTTC
CASSPDATPSYEQYF
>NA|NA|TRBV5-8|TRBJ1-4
TGTGCCAGCAGCCCCGGGACGGCGAATGAAAAACTGTTTTTT
CASSPGTANEKLFF
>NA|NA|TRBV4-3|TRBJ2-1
TGCGCCAGCAGCCAAGACCTCCGCGGGGGCCCATACAATGAGCAGTTCTTC
CASSQDLRGGPYNEQFF
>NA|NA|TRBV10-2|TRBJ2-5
TGCGCCAGCAGAGGGAGTTTGCGGCAAGAGACCCAGTACTTC
CASRGSLRQETQYF
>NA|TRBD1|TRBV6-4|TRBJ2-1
TGTGCCAGCAGTGGGTGGGACAGAGATGAGCAGTTCTTC
CASSGWDRDEQFF
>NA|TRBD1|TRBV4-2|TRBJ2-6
TGTGCCAGCAGCCAAGATAGGGACAGGGGTCTAGGGGGGGCCAACGTCCTGACTTTC
CASSQDRDRGLGGANVLTF
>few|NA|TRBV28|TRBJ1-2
TGTGCCAGCAGACCCGGGACATTCAACTATGGCTACACCTTC
CASRPGTFNYGYTF
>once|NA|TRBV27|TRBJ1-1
TGTGCCAGCAGTTTGCGTACCCGGGGGGGAAGGGGCGCTGAAGCTTTCTTT
CASSLRTRGGRGAEAFF
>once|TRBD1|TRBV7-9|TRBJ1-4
TGTGCCAGCAGCGAGTCGGGGACAGGTATTAATGAAAAACTGTTTTTT
CASSESGTGINEKLFF
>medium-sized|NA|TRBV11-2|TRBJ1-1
TGTGCCAGCAGCTTCGATGATCGGGGTGGGAACACTGAAGCTTTCTTT
CASSFDDRGGNTEAFF
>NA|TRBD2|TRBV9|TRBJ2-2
TGTGCCAGCAGCGTAGACCCGGGGGGTGCCGGGGAGCTGTTTTTT
CASSVDPGGAGELFF
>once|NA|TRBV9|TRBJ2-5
TGTGCCCGACGGACCTGCCGGTGTGAGACCCAGTACTTC
CARRTCRCETQYF
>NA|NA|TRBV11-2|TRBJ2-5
TGTGCCAGCAGCGTTGGAGGTCGGGGAAAAGAGACCCAGTACTTC
CASSVGGRGKETQYF
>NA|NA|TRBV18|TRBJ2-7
TGTGCCAGCTCGCTCGAGATGGATTCCTACGAGCAGTACTTC
CASSLEMDSYEQYF
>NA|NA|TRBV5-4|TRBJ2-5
TGTGCCAGCAGCTTGGGGTCGGTTTTAGGAGAGACCCAGTACTTC
CASSLGSVLGETQYF
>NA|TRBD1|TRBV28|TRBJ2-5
TGTGCCAGCAGTTCACCGGACAGGTACCAAGAGACCCAGTACTTC
CASSSPDRYQETQYF
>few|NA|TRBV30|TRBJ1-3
TGTGCCTGGAGTGTAGGCGGGGGGTTGGGAAACACCATATATTTT
CAWSVGGGLGNTIYF
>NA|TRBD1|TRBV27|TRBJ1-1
TGTGCCAGCAGTATCCAAGCAATGACAGGGCCGAACACTGAAGCTTTCTTT
CASSIQAMTGPNTEAFF
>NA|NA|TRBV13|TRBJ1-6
TGTGCCAGCAGCTTACGCGGACACAATTCACCCCTCCACTTT
CASSLRGHNSPLHF
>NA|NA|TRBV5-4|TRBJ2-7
TGTGCCAGCAGCCCAGCCCCTTCCTACGAGCAGTACTTC
CASSPAPSYEQYF
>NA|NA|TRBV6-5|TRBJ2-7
TGTGCCAGCAGCCGTACAGGGTCGTCCTACGAGCAGTACTTC
CASSRTGSSYEQYF
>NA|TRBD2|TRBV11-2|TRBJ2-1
TGTGCCAGCAGCTTAAGTTACGGGACTAGTCGCGATGAGCAGTTCTTC
CASSLSYGTSRDEQFF
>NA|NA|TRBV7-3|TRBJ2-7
TGTGCCAGCAGCTTTGGCGCCTCCTACGAGCAGTACTTC
CASSFGASYEQYF
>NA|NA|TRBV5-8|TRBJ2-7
TGTGCCAGCAGCTTGATGCGGGCCTCCTACGAGCAGTACTTC
CASSLMRASYEQYF
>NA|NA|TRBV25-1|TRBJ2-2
TGTGCCAGCAGTGAATGGCAGGTCGCGAACACCGGGGAGCTGTTTTTT
CASSEWQVANTGELFF
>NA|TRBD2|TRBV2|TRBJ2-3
TGTGCCAGCAGTGACAAGTTCTGGCTAGCGGGAGTAACGGATACGCAGTATTTT
CASSDKFWLAGVTDTQYF
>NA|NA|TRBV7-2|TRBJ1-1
TGTGCCAGCAGCCCCGCGACAGCCCTTAACACTGAAGCTTTCTTT
CASSPATALNTEAFF
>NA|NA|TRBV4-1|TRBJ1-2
TGCGCCAGCAGCCATGGGGTCGGACAGATCTATGGCTACACCTTC
CASSHGVGQIYGYTF
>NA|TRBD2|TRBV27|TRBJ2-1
TGTGCCAGCAGCGCCATGGGGAGGGGCCTACTCACACCTCAACGATACAATGAGCAGTTCTTC
CASSAMGRGLLTPQRYNEQFF
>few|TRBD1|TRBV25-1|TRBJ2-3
TGTGCCAGCAGTAGACCCCGGGACAGGGGAGTGGATACGCAGTATTTT
CASSRPRDRGVDTQYF
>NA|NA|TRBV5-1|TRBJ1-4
TGCGCCAGCAGCCCGCGGTCCCTAAGGGGCGAAAAACTGTTTTTT
CASSPRSLRGEKLFF
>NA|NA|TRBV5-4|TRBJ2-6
TGTGCCAGCAGCTTGGGGGGCTTCACCTCTGGGGCCAACGTCCTGACTTTC
CASSLGGFTSGANVLTF
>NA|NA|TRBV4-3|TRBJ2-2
TGCGCCAGCAGCAGAGGGCCCGGGGAGCTGTTTTTT
CASSRGPGELFF